This T cell receptor beta chain was recovered during a study of blood T cell repertoires in COVID-19. At the level of the study: Sample material is recorded as cDNA or gDNA derived from T cells, B-cell-depleted T cells, or PBMCs.

Clones were sequenced by immunoSEQ multiplex PCR, and TCRdb holds only the in-frame ones, with some missing. The table has around 120,000 clones, around 80% seen once. V lost 3 bases to trimming and J lost 4 bases, with 9 bases between them. Germline CDR1 reads MDHEN; CDR2 reads SYDVKM. This CDR3 contains 13 residues. The chain recombines TRBV28 with TRBJ2-5; D is unclear. The source material was peripheral blood. This TCR derives from a man aged 65-85 years with acute or convalescent COVID-19. The CDR3 loop is CASSFRVPETQYF. As DNA, the CDR3 is TGTGCCAGCAGTTTCCGGGTCCCAGAGACCCAGTACTTC.